Shown below are 9 T cell receptor beta chains from a single sample sequenced in a study of PD-1 blockade in classical Hodgkin lymphoma. Sample time point: newly diagnosed, previously untreated cHL patient sample. Negative selection with magnetic separation was used to purify CD4+ T cells from thawed PBMCs. Assay: immunoSEQ multiplex PCR; the TCRdb copy retains only in-frame clones and omits some. The data contain some 28,000 clones, around 89% of them seen just once; the ten biggest clones take up under 0.4%. The sample comprised CD4+ T cells from blood. The receptors originated from a human donor with classical Hodgkin lymphoma.

The J gene is TRBJ2-5, the V gene TRBV18; D is unclear. This CDR3 spans 14 amino acids. Trimming stripped 0 bases from V and 5 bases from J, with 10 bases between. In germline, CDR1 is KGHSH, CDR2 LQKENI. CDR3 loop: CASSPPSKLETQYF. CDR3 DNA: TGTGCCAGCTCACCACCGAGTAAGTTGGAGACCCAGTACTTC.

The chain is built from TRBV18 and TRBJ2-3; perhaps TRBD1 as D (8 bases). Trimming took 6 bases from V and 5 from J, leaving 15 bases between them. The CDR3 runs 14 residues. CDR1 and CDR2 from the germline V gene are KGHSH and LQKENI. The CDR3 sequence: CASSSSGTGDTQYF. CDR3 in DNA: TGTGCCAGCTCCTCCAGCGGGACAGGAGATACGCAGTATTTT.

The chain combines TRBV5-1 with TRBJ2-7, with 7 positions matching TRBD1. The V segment lost 4 bases and the J segment 4 bases; nucleotides outside the gene matches: 8. Germline lookup yields CDR1 SGHRS and CDR2 YFSETQ. The CDR3 sequence is 14 residues long. This CDR3 reads CASSLPTDRYEQYF. As DNA, the CDR3 is TGCGCCAGCAGCCTACCCACGGACAGGTACGAGCAGTACTTC.

V usage is TRBV18 and J usage is TRBJ1-1, with D hard to call. Trimming stripped 3 bases from V and 1 base from J, with 18 bases between. Germline CDR1 KGHSH, CDR2 LQKENI. CDR3 length: 17 residues. The CDR3 DNA is TGTGCCAGCTCACCCCTGGCAGGCCCAAAGGGGAACACTGAAGCTTTCTTT. Amino acid sequence: CASSPLAGPKGNTEAFF. Filled out from reference TRBV18 and TRBJ1-1, the complete variable domain reads NAGVMQNPRHLVRRRGQEARLRCSPMKGHSHVYWYRQLPEEGLKFMVYLQKENIIDESGMPKERFSAEFPKEGPSILRIQQVVRGDSAAYFCASSPLAGPKGNTEAFFGQGTRLTVV.

The rearrangement joins TRBV11-1 to TRBJ2-1; the match to TRBD1 covers 8 bases. The CDR3 is 16 residues long. Germline V gene lookup returns CDR1 SGHAT and CDR2 FQDESV (reference sequence). Trimming at V came to 3 bases and at J to 9 bases, leaving 13 bases not matched to a gene. CDR3 in DNA: TGTGCCAGCAGCTTTGGACTTAGGACAGGGATGACTGAGCAGTTCTTC. Residues: CASSFGLRTGMTEQFF.

The gene calls are TRBV19 and TRBJ1-4, with D tentatively TRBD1 (6 bases). Per the germline V gene, CDR1 is LNHDA and CDR2 is SQIVND (reference sequence). The CDR3 runs 13 residues. Trimming took 7 bases from V and 7 from J, leaving 13 bases between them. In DNA, the CDR3 is TGTGCCAGTACTCCAGGGGTTGGTGAAAAACTGTTTTTT. Residues: CASTPGVGEKLFF.

The J gene is TRBJ1-4, the V gene TRBV7-9; D unresolved. The CDR3 has 14 residues. Trimming took off 1 base at V and 5 bases at J, with 8 bases between the two ends. CDR1 and CDR2 (germline): SEHNR, FQNEAQ (reference sequence). In DNA form, the CDR3 reads TGTGCCAGCAGCTTAGGTGCAGACAATGAAAAACTGTTTTTT. Translating it yields CASSLGADNEKLFF.

V is TRBV27 and J is TRBJ2-2, with 7 bases that match TRBD2. Germline V CDR1 and CDR2: MNHEY, SMNVEV (reference sequence). The CDR3 spans 16 residues. The V segment lost 7 bases and the J segment 0 bases; nucleotides outside the gene matches: 8. The CDR3 sequence is CASNLRRGANTGELFF. The CDR3 DNA sequence: TGTGCCAGCAATCTCCGACGGGGGGCGAACACCGGGGAGCTGTTTTTT.

A single count supports this clone. At one of its ends the junction is not consistent with the germline gene, which may arise from a read error. The chain has TRBV18 and TRBJ2-6; TRBD1 aligns across 9 bases. This CDR3 region has 13 residues. The germline V gene has CDR1 KGHSH and CDR2 LQKENI. The CDR3 sequence is CASSVQGANVLTF. The CDR3 coding sequence is TGTGCCAGCTCAGTACAGGGGGCGAACGTCCTGACTTTC.